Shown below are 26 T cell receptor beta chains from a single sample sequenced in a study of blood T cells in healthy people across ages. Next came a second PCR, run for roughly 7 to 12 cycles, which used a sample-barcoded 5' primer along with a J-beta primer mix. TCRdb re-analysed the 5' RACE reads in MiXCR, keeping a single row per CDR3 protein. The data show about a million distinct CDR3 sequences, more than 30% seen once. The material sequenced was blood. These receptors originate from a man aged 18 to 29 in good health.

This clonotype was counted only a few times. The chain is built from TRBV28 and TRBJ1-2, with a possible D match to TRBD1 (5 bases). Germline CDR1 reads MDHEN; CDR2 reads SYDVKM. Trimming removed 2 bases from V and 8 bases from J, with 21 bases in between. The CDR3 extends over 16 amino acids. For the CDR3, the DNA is TGTGCCAGCAGTTTAGGACAACCAGAGACAGCCTACGGCTACACCTTC. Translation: CASSLGQPETAYGYTF.

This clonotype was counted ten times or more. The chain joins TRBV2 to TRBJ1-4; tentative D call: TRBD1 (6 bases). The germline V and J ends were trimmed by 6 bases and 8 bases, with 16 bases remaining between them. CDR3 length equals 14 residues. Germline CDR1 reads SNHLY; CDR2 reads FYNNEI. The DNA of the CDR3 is TGTGCCAGCAGCCGGACGCAGGGGCAAGAAAAACTGTTTTTT. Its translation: CASSRTQGQEKLFF.

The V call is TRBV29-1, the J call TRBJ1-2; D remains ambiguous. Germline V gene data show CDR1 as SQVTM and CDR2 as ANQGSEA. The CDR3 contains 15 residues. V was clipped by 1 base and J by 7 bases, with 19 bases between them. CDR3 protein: CSVEGTQTSAPGYTF. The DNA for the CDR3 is TGCAGCGTTGAAGGGACCCAAACTTCTGCCCCTGGCTACACCTTC.

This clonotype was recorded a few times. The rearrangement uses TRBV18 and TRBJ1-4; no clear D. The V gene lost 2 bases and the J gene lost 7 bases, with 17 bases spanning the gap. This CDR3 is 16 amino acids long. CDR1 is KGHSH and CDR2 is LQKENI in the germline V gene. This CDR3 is CASSPGPPELGEKLFF. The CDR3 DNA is TGTGCCAGCTCACCAGGACCCCCGGAGTTGGGTGAAAAACTGTTTTTT.

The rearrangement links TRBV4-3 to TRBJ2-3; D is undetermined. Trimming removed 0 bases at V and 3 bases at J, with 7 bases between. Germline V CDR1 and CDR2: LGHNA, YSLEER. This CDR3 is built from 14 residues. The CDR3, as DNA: TGCGCCAGCAGCCAAGATTATTCGACAGATACGCAGTATTTT. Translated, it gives CASSQDYSTDTQYF.

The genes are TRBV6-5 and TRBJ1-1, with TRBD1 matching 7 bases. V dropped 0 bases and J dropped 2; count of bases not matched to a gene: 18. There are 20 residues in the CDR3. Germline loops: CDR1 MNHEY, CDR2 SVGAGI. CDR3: CASSYSKGGLGPGANTEAFF. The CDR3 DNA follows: TGTGCCAGCAGTTACTCGAAAGGGGGCCTCGGACCGGGGGCAAACACTGAAGCTTTCTTT.

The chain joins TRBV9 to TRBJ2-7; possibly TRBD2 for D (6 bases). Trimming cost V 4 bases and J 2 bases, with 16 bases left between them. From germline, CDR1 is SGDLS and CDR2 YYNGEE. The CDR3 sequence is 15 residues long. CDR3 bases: TGTGCCAGCAGCACCTACGACGGGGGTGCCTACGAGCAGTACTTC. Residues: CASSTYDGGAYEQYF.

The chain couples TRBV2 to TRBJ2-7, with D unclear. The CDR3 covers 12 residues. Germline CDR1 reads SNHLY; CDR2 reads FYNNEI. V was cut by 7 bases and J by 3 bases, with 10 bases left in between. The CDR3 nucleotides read TGTGCCAGCAACTACAGAGACTACGAGCAGTACTTC. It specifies CASNYRDYEQYF.

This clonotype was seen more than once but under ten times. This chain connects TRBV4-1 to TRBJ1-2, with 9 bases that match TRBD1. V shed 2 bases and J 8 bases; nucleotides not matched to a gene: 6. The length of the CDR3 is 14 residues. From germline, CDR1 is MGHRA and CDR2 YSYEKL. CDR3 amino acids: CASSQHDRGEGYTF. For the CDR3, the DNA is TGCGCCAGCAGCCAACACGACAGGGGGGAAGGCTACACCTTC.

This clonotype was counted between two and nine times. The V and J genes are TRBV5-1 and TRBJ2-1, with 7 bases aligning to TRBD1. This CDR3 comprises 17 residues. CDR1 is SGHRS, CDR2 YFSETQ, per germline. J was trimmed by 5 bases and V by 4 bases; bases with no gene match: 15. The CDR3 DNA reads TGCGCCAGCAGCCGATCATTGACCGGGACAGAAAACAATGAGCAGTTCTTC. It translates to CASSRSLTGTENNEQFF.

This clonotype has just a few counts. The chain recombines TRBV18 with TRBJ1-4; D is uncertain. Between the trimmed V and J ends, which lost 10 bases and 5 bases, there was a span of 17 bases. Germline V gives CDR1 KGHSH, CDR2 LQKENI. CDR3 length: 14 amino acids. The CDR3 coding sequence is TGTGCCACCCTCCCCTCCGGGCGGAATGAAAAACTGTTTTTT. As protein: CATLPSGRNEKLFF.

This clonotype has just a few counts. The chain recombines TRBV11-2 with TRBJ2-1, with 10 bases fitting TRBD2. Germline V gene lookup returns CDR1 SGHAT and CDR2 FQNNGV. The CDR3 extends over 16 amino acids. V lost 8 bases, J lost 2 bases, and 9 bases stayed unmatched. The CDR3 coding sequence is TGTGCCAGCGGCTCACTGCTAGCGGGGGCCTACAATGAGCAGTTCTTC. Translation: CASGSLLAGAYNEQFF.

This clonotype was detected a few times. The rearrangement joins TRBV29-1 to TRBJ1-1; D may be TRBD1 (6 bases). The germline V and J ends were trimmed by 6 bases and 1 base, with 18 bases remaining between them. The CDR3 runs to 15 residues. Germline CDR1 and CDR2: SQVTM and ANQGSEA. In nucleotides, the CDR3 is TGCAGCGTCGATAGCAGGGGAGGGTGGAACACTGAAGCTTTCTTT. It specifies CSVDSRGGWNTEAFF.

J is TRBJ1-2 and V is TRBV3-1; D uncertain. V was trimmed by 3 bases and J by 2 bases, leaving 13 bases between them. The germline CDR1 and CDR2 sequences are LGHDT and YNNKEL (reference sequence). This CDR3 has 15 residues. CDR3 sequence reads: CASSQTDAGNYGYTF. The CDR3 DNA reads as TGTGCCAGCAGCCAGACCGATGCAGGCAACTATGGCTACACCTTC.

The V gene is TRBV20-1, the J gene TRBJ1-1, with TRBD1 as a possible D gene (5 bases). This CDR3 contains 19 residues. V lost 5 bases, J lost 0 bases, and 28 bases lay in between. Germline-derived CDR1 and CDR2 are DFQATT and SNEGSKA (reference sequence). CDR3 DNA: TGCAGTGCTCCGACAGCCCCGGTGGGGTATTTCTCCATGAACACTGAAGCTTTCTTT. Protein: CSAPTAPVGYFSMNTEAFF.

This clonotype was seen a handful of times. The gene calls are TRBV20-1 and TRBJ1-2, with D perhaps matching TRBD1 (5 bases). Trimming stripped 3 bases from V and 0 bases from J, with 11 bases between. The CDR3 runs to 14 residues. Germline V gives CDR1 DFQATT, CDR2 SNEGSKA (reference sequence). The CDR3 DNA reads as TGCAGTGCTAGTATCCAGGGACCTAACTATGGCTACACCTTC. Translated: CSASIQGPNYGYTF.

CDR3: CASSYPTEGNEKLFF. CDR3 sequence (DNA): TGTGCCAGCAGCTACCCGACAGAGGGCAATGAAAAACTGTTTTTT. This rearrangement joins TRBV7-2 to TRBJ1-4, with D tentatively TRBD1 (5 bases). V lost 4 bases and J lost 5, with 14 bases in between. The CDR3 has 15 amino acids. Germline V gene data show CDR1 as SGHTA and CDR2 as FQGNSA.

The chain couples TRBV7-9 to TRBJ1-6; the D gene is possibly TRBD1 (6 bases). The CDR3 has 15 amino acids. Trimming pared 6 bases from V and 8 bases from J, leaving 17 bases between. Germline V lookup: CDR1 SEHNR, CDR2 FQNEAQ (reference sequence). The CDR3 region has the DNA TGTGCCAGCAGTTTTATCAGGGGCTCATATTCACCCCTCCACTTT. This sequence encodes CASSFIRGSYSPLHF. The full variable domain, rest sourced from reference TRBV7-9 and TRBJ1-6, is DTGVSQNPRHKITKRGQNVTFRCDPISEHNRLYWYRQTLGQGPEFLTYFQNEAQLEKSRLLSDRFSAERPKGSFSTLEIQRTEQGDSAMYLCASSFIRGSYSPLHFGNGTRLTVT.

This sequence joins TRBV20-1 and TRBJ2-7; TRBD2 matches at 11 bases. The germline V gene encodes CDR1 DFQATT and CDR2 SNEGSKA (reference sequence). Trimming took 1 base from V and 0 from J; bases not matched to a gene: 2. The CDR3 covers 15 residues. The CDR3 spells CSARGTSGSSYEQYF. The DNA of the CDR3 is TGCAGTGCTAGAGGCACTAGCGGGAGCTCCTACGAGCAGTACTTC.

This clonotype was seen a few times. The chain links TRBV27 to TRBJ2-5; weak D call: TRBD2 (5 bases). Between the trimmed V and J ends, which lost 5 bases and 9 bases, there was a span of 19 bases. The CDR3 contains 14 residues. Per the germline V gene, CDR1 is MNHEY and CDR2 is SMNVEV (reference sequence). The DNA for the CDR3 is TGTGCCAGCAGTCCCTCTCCTGGCAAGAGGGCCCAGTACTTC. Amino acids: CASSPSPGKRAQYF.

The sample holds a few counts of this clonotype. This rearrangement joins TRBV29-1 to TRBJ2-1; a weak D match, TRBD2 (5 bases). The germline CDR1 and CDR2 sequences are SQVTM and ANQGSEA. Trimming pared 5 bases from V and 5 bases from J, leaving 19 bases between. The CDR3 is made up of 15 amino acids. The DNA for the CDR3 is TGCAGCGTTCCAACCGGCTACTCCGGGGACAATGAGCAGTTCTTC. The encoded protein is CSVPTGYSGDNEQFF.

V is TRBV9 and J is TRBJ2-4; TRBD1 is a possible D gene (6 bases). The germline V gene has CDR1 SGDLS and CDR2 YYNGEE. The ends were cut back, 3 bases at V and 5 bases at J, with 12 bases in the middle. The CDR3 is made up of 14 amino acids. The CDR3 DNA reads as TGTGCCAGCAGCGCCGGGACAACCGAAAACATTCAGTACTTC. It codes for CASSAGTTENIQYF.

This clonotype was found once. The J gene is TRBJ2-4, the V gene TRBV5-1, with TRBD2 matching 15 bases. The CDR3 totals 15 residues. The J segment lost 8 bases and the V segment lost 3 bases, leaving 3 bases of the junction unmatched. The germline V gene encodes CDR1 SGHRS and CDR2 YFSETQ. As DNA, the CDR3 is TGCGCCAGCAGCTGGACTAGCGGGGGGGCGGACATTCAGTACTTC. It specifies CASSWTSGGADIQYF.

The CDR3 here is CASSALALGADNEQYF. CDR3 sequence (DNA): TGTGCCAGCAGTGCCCTTGCTCTGGGGGCGGACAATGAGCAGTACTTC. The genes are TRBV27 and TRBJ2-5, with D perhaps TRBD1 (6 bases). Germline-derived CDR1 and CDR2 are MNHEY and SMNVEV (reference sequence). The CDR3 is 16 residues long. Trimming pared 5 bases from V and 11 bases from J, leaving 27 bases between.

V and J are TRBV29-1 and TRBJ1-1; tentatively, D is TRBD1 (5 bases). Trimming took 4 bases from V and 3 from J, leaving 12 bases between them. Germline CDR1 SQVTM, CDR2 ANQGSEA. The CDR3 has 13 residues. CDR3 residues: CSVVPGGDTEAFF. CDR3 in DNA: TGCAGCGTTGTTCCCGGGGGAGACACTGAAGCTTTCTTT.

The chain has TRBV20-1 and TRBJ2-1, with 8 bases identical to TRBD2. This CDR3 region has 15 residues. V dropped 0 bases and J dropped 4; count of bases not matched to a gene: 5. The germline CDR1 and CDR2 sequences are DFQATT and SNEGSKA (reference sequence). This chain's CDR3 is CSARDRQRGYNEQFF. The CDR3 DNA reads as TGCAGTGCTAGAGATCGCCAGCGGGGGTACAATGAGCAGTTCTTC.